A single sample is the source of the 5 T cell receptor beta chains below, sequenced in a study of lymphopenia after photon versus proton radiotherapy. Generated by immunoSEQ multiplex PCR, the TCRdb table keeps only in-frame clones and is missing some. The sample comprises tens of thousands of clones, over 90% of which are singletons, and almost 9.5% rests with the top ten. The material was peripheral blood, obtained from a patient treated with proton-based radiotherapy. All receptors come from a woman aged 65 to 85 with pancreatic cancer. Some clones in this sample may be carry-over from other donors' samples.

The chain recombines TRBV28 with TRBJ1-4, with TRBD1 identical over 9 bases. After removal of 5 bases from V and 4 bases from J, the junction contained 5 bases not matched to a gene. CDR1 is MDHEN, CDR2 SYDVKM, per germline. This CDR3 spans 15 amino acids. Here the CDR3 DNA reads TGTGCCAGCAGTCTAGGGACAGGGCGTAATGAAAAACTGTTTTTT. It codes for CASSLGTGRNEKLFF.

J is TRBJ2-1 and V is TRBV7-2; 11 nucleotides align to TRBD2. Per germline, CDR1 SGHTA and CDR2 FQGNSA. V was pared by 4 bases and J by 7 bases, with 3 bases of the junction left unmatched. The CDR3 loop spans 14 amino acids. The CDR3 here is CASSSRTSGNEQFF. In nucleotides, the CDR3 is TGTGCCAGCAGCTCCCGGACTAGCGGGAATGAGCAGTTCTTC. The variable domain in full, completed from reference TRBV7-2 and TRBJ2-1, reads GAGVSQSPSNKVTEKGKDVELRCDPISGHTALYWYRQSLGQGLEFLIYFQGNSAPDKSGLPSDRFSAERTGGSVSTLTIQRTQQEDSAVYLCASSSRTSGNEQFFGPGTRLTVL.

V and J are TRBV6-5 and TRBJ1-2; possible D gene TRBD1, 6 bases. The germline gives CDR1 MNHEY, CDR2 SVGAGI. V lost 7 bases and J 3 bases, leaving 15 bases between the germline ends. The CDR3 is 14 amino acids. CDR3 residues: CASTKDREYYGYTF. The CDR3 DNA sequence: TGTGCCAGCACCAAGGACAGAGAATACTATGGCTACACCTTC.

This sequence joins TRBV5-1 and TRBJ1-2; TRBD1 matches 7 bases. This CDR3 has 14 residues. V lost 7 bases to trimming and J lost 3 bases; unmatched junction nucleotides: 9. Germline values: CDR1 SGHRS, CDR2 YFSETQ. The CDR3 bases are TGCGCCAGCGCTGATCCCGGGACAGACTATGGCTACACCTTC. Translating gives CASADPGTDYGYTF.

The chain recombines TRBV5-1 with TRBJ1-4; possible D gene TRBD1, 5 bases. The CDR3 consists of 13 residues. Trimming removed 8 bases from V and 5 bases from J, with 13 bases in between. Germline V gene sequence: CDR1 SGHRS, CDR2 YFSETQ. The CDR3 loop is CASKTDNNEKLFF. CDR3 in DNA: TGCGCCAGTAAGACAGACAACAATGAAAAACTGTTTTTT.